This entry features one TCR beta chain sequence. With V trimmed by 1 base and J by 0 bases, 3 bases remained unmatched. Germline CDR1 is SSHAT and CDR2 is FNYEAQ (reference sequence). The CDR3 spans 16 residues. This sample was included in a study of control samples from healthy donors and cancer patients. Using immunoSEQ multiplex PCR, the repertoire was profiled, and TCRdb retains in-frame clones only, with some absent. The sample comprises about 75,000 clones, about 93% of which are singletons, and roughly 6.1% rests with the top ten. The rearrangement uses TRBV7-7 and TRBJ2-1; TRBD2 matches 7 bases. This TCR derives from a woman aged 40 to 50 in good health. Input material: blood. CDR3 residues: CASSLGGRASYNEQFF. The CDR3 coding sequence is TGTGCCAGCAGCTTAGGTGGGAGGGCCTCCTACAATGAGCAGTTCTTC.